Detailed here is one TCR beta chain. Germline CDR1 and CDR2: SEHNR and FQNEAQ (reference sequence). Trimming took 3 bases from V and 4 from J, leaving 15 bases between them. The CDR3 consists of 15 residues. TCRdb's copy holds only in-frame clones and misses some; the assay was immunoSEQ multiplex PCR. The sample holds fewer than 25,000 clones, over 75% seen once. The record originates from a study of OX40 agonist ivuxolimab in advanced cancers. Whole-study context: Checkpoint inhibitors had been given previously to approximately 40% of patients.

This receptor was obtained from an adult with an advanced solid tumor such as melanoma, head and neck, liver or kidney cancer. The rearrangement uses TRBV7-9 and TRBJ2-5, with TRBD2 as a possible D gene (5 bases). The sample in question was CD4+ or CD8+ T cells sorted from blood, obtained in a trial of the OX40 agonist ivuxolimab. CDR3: CASSLLTTILETQYF. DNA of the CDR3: TGTGCCAGCAGCTTGCTTACGACTATCTTAGAGACCCAGTACTTC. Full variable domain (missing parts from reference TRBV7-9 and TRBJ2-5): DTGVSQNPRHKITKRGQNVTFRCDPISEHNRLYWYRQTLGQGPEFLTYFQNEAQLEKSRLLSDRFSAERPKGSFSTLEIQRTEQGDSAMYLCASSLLTTILETQYFGPGTRLLVL.